Each of the 7 T cell receptor beta chains below was sequenced from the same sample in a study of cytomegalovirus exposure and HLA in healthy donors. Researchers ran the PCR with 60 Vbeta and 13 Jbeta primers. Sequencing used immunoSEQ multiplex PCR; TCRdb keeps in-frame clones, though not all of them. This table has 75,000 to 90,000 clones, 75% to 90% appearing once. The sample comprised PBMCs. The receptors were sampled from a man in his forties in good health and CMV-seropositive.

The chain is built from TRBV19 and TRBJ1-5; tentatively, D is TRBD1 (6 bases). Trimming removed 6 bases at V and 1 base at J, with 13 bases between. Germline assignment: CDR1 LNHDA and CDR2 SQIVND (reference sequence). This CDR3 has 15 residues. The CDR3 DNA is TGTGCCAGTAGAACCTCTGGACAGAGCAATCAGCCCCAGCATTTT. This sequence encodes CASRTSGQSNQPQHF.

This clone showed up just a few times. This chain connects TRBV9 to TRBJ2-2, with D perhaps matching TRBD2 (6 bases). The CDR3 covers 17 residues. Germline loops: CDR1 SGDLS, CDR2 YYNGEE. Between the trimmed V and J ends, which lost 4 bases and 2 bases, there was a span of 18 bases. CDR3 sequence: CASSPPPGDPNTGELFF. CDR3 in DNA: TGTGCCAGCAGCCCTCCGCCGGGAGACCCAAACACCGGGGAGCTGTTTTTT.

J is TRBJ2-3 and V is TRBV6-1, with D tentatively TRBD1 (6 bases). This CDR3 has 13 amino acids. The germline CDR1 and CDR2 sequences are MNHNS and SASEGT. Trimming took 6 bases from V and 6 from J, leaving 13 bases between them. CDR3 amino acids: CASRPPGEDTQYF. CDR3 nucleotide sequence: TGTGCCAGCAGACCCCCAGGGGAGGATACGCAGTATTTT.

The chain employs TRBV15 and TRBJ2-7, with no clear D. The CDR3 spans 11 residues. Germline loops: CDR1 LNHNV, CDR2 YYDKDF (reference sequence). V lost 3 bases to trimming and J lost 5 bases, with 5 bases between them. The CDR3 loop is CATSRGNEQYF. The CDR3 DNA reads TGTGCCACCAGCAGGGGCAACGAGCAGTACTTC.

CDR3: CASSPKFGTEIAEQYF. The CDR3, as DNA: TGTGCCAGCTCACCAAAGTTCGGGACAGAGATTGCAGAGCAGTACTTC. The genes are TRBV18 and TRBJ2-7; TRBD1 matches 7 bases. V shed 2 bases and J 7 bases; nucleotides not matched to a gene: 14. Germline-derived CDR1 and CDR2 are KGHSH and LQKENI. The CDR3 consists of 16 residues.

The rearrangement joins TRBV9 to TRBJ2-1; 7 nucleotides match TRBD1. The V segment lost 5 bases and the J segment 7 bases; nucleotides outside the gene matches: 6. The CDR3 runs to 13 residues. Germline CDR1 reads SGDLS; CDR2 reads YYNGEE. In DNA, the CDR3 is TGTGCCAGCAGACCGACAGGGTCAAATGAGCAGTTCTTC. This encodes CASRPTGSNEQFF.

The DNA of the CDR3 is TGTGCCAGCAGTTACTCGGCCTCAGGCGGGGAGCTGTTTTTT. This sequence encodes CASSYSASGGELFF. V is TRBV6-5 and J is TRBJ2-2; D uncertain. The V gene's germline CDR1 is MNHEY and CDR2 SVGAGI. The ends were cut back, 0 bases at V and 7 bases at J, with 9 bases in the middle. This CDR3 region has 14 residues.